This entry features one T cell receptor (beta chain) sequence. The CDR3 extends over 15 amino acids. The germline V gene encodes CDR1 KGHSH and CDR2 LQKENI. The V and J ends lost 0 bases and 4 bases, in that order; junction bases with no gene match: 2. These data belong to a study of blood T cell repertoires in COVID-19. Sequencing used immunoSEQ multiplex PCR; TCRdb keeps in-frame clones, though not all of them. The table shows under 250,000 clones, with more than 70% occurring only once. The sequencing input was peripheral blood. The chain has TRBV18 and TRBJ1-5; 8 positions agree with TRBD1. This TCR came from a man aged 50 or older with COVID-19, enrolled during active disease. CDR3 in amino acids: CASSPPGDRNQPQHF. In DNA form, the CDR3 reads TGTGCCAGCTCACCACCGGGGGACAGGAATCAGCCCCAGCATTTT.